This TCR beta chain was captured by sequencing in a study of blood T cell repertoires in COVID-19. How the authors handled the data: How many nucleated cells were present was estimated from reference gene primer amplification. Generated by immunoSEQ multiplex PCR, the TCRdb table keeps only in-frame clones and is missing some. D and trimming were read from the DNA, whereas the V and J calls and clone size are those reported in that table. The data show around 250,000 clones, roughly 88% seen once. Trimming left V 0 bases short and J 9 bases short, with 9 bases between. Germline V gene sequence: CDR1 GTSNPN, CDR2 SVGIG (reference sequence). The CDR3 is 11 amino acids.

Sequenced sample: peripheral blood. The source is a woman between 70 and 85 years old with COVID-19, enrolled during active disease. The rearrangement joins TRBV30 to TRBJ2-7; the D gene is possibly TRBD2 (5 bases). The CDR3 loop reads CAWSVGRGQYF. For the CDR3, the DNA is TGTGCCTGGAGTGTAGGTCGGGGGCAGTACTTC.